One and the same sample provided the 9 T cell receptor beta chains below, sequenced in a study of response to subunit inactivated influenza vaccine. TCRdb re-analysed the RT-PCR reads in MiXCR, keeping a single row per CDR3 protein. The repertoire has around 600,000 distinct CDR3 sequences, approximately 11% of them found once; the top ten carry approximately 10%. These data are also associated with another study on T cells expressing NK-cell markers. This second study notes: With UMIs, 5'RACE template switching was used to make TCR beta cDNA.

Sequenced material: PBMCs from blood, taken on the day of vaccination. The receptors originated from a man aged 45-60 years who received an inactivated influenza vaccine.

This chain links TRBV7-2 with TRBJ2-1; 8 bases fit TRBD2. Germline lookup yields CDR1 SGHTA and CDR2 FQGNSA. The junction had 14 bases not matched to a gene; V was cut back by 5 bases and J by 5 bases. The CDR3 covers 17 residues. CDR3 bases: TGTGCCAGCAGCACACAGGCCGGACTAGCCGTTAACAATGAGCAGTTCTTC. This codes for CASSTQAGLAVNNEQFF.

This clonotype showed up just a few times. The V gene is TRBV7-2, the J gene TRBJ2-1; D might be TRBD1 (5 bases). This CDR3 region has 15 residues. CDR1 and CDR2 (germline): SGHTA, FQGNSA. Trimming pared 4 bases from V and 0 bases from J, leaving 10 bases between. The CDR3 here is CASSSQGYSYNEQFF. The CDR3, as DNA: TGTGCCAGCAGCTCCCAGGGTTACTCCTACAATGAGCAGTTCTTC.

There are a few counts of this clonotype. The genes are TRBV5-1 and TRBJ1-5; D is perhaps TRBD1 (6 bases). V dropped 4 bases and J dropped 8 bases, with 13 bases sitting between them. Germline CDR1 and CDR2: SGHRS and YFSETQ. CDR3 length: 13 amino acids. The CDR3 spells CASSPSGEEPQHF. The CDR3 DNA reads TGCGCCAGCAGCCCTTCAGGGGAAGAGCCCCAGCATTTT.

The V call is TRBV20-1, the J call TRBJ2-4; the D gene could be TRBD1 or TRBD2 (5 bases each). The CDR3 sequence is 11 residues long. Germline V gene lookup returns CDR1 DFQATT and CDR2 SNEGSKA (reference sequence). Trimming took 3 bases from V and 7 from J, leaving 7 bases between them. CDR3 amino acids: CSASGTNIQYF. The CDR3 DNA sequence: TGCAGTGCTAGCGGGACCAACATTCAGTACTTC.

Only a few counts were recorded for this clonotype. This chain links TRBV29-1 with TRBJ2-2, with D possibly being TRBD1 (5 bases). The CDR3 runs to 11 residues. V was shortened by 5 bases and J by 6 bases, with 7 bases between the two germline ends. Per germline, CDR1 SQVTM and CDR2 ANQGSEA. As DNA, the CDR3 is TGCAGCGTTTTCAGGGCCGGGGAGCTGTTTTTT. Translating it yields CSVFRAGELFF.

In this sample, this clonotype turned up many times. V usage is TRBV5-1 and J usage is TRBJ2-1; no definite D call. The CDR3 has 15 amino acids. Germline CDR1 is SGHRS and CDR2 is YFSETQ. V lost 0 bases to trimming and J lost 0 bases, with 7 bases between them. DNA of the CDR3: TGCGCCAGCAGCTTGGGGGGTCACTCCTACAATGAGCAGTTCTTC. Protein sequence: CASSLGGHSYNEQFF.

This clonotype appeared many times. This chain joins TRBV7-9 and TRBJ1-2; 8 nucleotides match TRBD1. The CDR3 loop spans 14 amino acids. Germline V CDR1 and CDR2: SEHNR, FQNEAQ (reference sequence). Trimming at V came to 5 bases and at J to 9 bases, leaving 11 bases not matched to a gene. Here the CDR3 DNA reads TGTGCCAGCAGCCCGCGACAGGGGCCTTTTCGCTACACCTTC. This sequence encodes CASSPRQGPFRYTF.

The chain is built from TRBV27 and TRBJ1-6; TRBD1 matches at 9 bases. The CDR3 is 14 residues long. The germline V gene has CDR1 MNHEY and CDR2 SMNVEV (reference sequence). The J segment lost 7 bases and the V segment lost 6 bases, leaving 4 bases of the junction unmatched. CDR3 DNA sequence: TGTGCCAGCAGGGGGACAGGGCGCAATTCACCCCTCCACTTT. It translates to CASRGTGRNSPLHF.

The chain combines TRBV7-2 with TRBJ2-5; 7 bases fit TRBD1. The V gene end was trimmed by 5 bases and the J gene end by 9 bases; junction bases not matched to a gene: 6. CDR1 is SGHTA, CDR2 FQGNSA, per germline. This CDR3 is built from 12 residues. The CDR3 DNA is TGTGCCAGCAGCCCCTCGCAGGGGGCCCAGTACTTC. This sequence encodes CASSPSQGAQYF.